This T cell receptor (beta chain) was observed in a study of vaccination and CD4 T cells after COVID-19. A few counts support this clonotype. The antigen is unknown. Regarding treatment: approximately nine-day PBMC culture with coronavirus spike peptide pools or control peptides (ViraFEST assay). Per the germline V gene, CDR1 is SGHTA and CDR2 is FQGNSA. There are 13 residues in the CDR3. The V and J ends lost 3 bases and 2 bases respectively, with 7 bases between them. The Oncomine TCR Beta short-read assay was applied to DNA of cultured CD4+ T cells. TCRdb re-derived calls from the PCR reads in MiXCR, one entry per CDR3 protein. The sample carries some 25,000 distinct CDR3 sequences, around 48% recorded once.

The sample was CD4+ T cells from blood, cultured in vitro. The receptor's source is a human donor who had recovered from COVID-19. This chain links TRBV7-2 with TRBJ2-5; no clear D gene. CDR3 nucleotide sequence: TGTGCCAGCAGCTTTGCGAGACAAGAGACCCAGTACTTC. This encodes CASSFARQETQYF.